Listed below are T cell receptor beta chains from one sample, sequenced in a study of blood T cell repertoires in COVID-19. Profiled with immunoSEQ multiplex PCR; TCRdb holds only in-frame clones, not every one. The profile shows fewer than 200,000 clones, around 77% of them singletons. Sequencing input: peripheral blood. These receptors came from a man between 70 and 80 years old with active or convalescent COVID-19. Each CDR3 is given with its conserved first and last residue. Fields, in order: V gene, J gene, CDR3 length, CDR3 protein.

TRBV27	TRBJ1-1	13	CASSFDRNTEAFF
TRBV7-9	TRBJ2-7	12	CASSLNLDGKYF
TRBV27	TRBJ2-7	14	CASSFKTGWYEQYF
TRBV11-3	TRBJ2-2	13	CASSFSGTGELFF
TRBV11-1	TRBJ1-3	16	CASSSRTVISGNTIYF
TRBV19	TRBJ2-6	14	CASSPGSGANVLTF
TRBV9	TRBJ2-3	16	CASSLGLAESTDTQYF
TRBV5-1	TRBJ2-2	15	CASSLPQGNTGELFF
TRBV2	TRBJ2-5	12	CASTLYQETQYF
TRBV3-1/TRBV3-2	TRBJ1-1	16	CASSQGWRGAITEAFF
TRBV6-1	TRBJ1-2	15	CASSEDWTGPYGYTF
TRBV5-1	TRBJ2-1	14	CASSFRTGEGEQFF
TRBV29-1	TRBJ1-1	13	CSVEGQAARQAFF